These 29 T cell receptor beta chains originate from one sample sequenced in a study of cytomegalovirus exposure and HLA in healthy donors. PCR amplification relied on 60 Vbeta primers (plus 13 Jbeta primers). The table came from immunoSEQ multiplex PCR; TCRdb's copy has only in-frame clones and leaves some out. This table holds approximately 180,000 clones, roughly 80% found once. The material sequenced was PBMCs. The receptor source for this set is a woman aged 45-59 years in good health and CMV-seronegative.

The J gene is TRBJ2-7, the V gene TRBV5-8; 7 bases map to TRBD1. This CDR3 has 14 residues. Germline V gene sequence: CDR1 SGHTS, CDR2 YDEGEE. The trim removed 4 bases at V and 1 base at J, leaving 5 bases unmatched. The CDR3 reads CASSLWDSSYEQYF. In nucleotides, the CDR3 is TGTGCCAGCAGCCTATGGGACAGTTCCTACGAGCAGTACTTC.

The rearrangement uses TRBV9 and TRBJ1-1; D not certain. CDR3 length equals 13 residues. Germline assignment: CDR1 SGDLS and CDR2 YYNGEE. V was trimmed by 3 bases and J by 6 bases, leaving 12 bases between them. As DNA, the CDR3 is TGTGCCAGCAGCGCCGAACTTTACGCTGAAGCTTTCTTT. This codes for CASSAELYAEAFF.

This clone was recorded only once. This chain uses TRBV4-1 with TRBJ2-1; TRBD2 matches 8 bases. Germline CDR1 is MGHRA and CDR2 is YSYEKL. This CDR3 spans 16 amino acids. Losses at the gene ends were 5 bases for V and 5 bases for J; bases not matched to a gene: 11. As DNA, the CDR3 is TGCGCCAGCAGCTCAGAAGTAGCGGGACGAAACAATGAGCAGTTCTTC. It yields the protein CASSSEVAGRNNEQFF.

This sequence joins TRBV14 and TRBJ2-7; D perhaps matches TRBD1 (5 bases). CDR1 and CDR2 (germline): SGHDN, FVKESK. V lost 2 bases and J lost 3, with 8 bases in between. This CDR3 is 13 amino acids long. CDR3 in DNA: TGTGCCAGCAGCCAAACAGGAATCTACGAGCAGTACTTC. Translation gives CASSQTGIYEQYF.

The chain employs TRBV6-1 and TRBJ2-2, with TRBD1 matching 9 bases. With 8 bases clipped from V and 6 bases from J, the junction kept 10 bases outside the gene matches. Germline CDR1 and CDR2: MNHNS and SASEGT. The CDR3 consists of 15 residues. The CDR3 DNA reads as TGTGCCAGCTCACGACAGGGGGAGATTGCCGGGGAGCTGTTTTTT. It codes for CASSRQGEIAGELFF.

This clone was seen only once. The chain employs TRBV28 and TRBJ2-7; 7 positions agree with TRBD1. With 6 bases clipped from V and 2 bases from J, the junction kept 7 bases outside the gene matches. The CDR3 is 14 residues long. Germline loops: CDR1 MDHEN, CDR2 SYDVKM. CDR3 nucleotide sequence: TGTGCCAGCAGCAACAGGGGCTTCCCCTACGAGCAGTACTTC. This encodes CASSNRGFPYEQYF.

This sequence joins TRBV7-8 and TRBJ1-4, with 10 bases that match TRBD1. Trimming at V came to 5 bases and at J to 3 bases, leaving 12 bases not matched to a gene. CDR3 length: 18 residues. Germline V lookup: CDR1 SGHVS, CDR2 FQNEAQ. CDR3 DNA: TGTGCCAGCAGCCCGATCCGGGGACAGGGGCGATCTAATGAAAAACTGTTTTTT. As protein: CASSPIRGQGRSNEKLFF.

The chain is built from TRBV4-3 and TRBJ2-3; 10 nucleotides align to TRBD2. Germline V CDR1 and CDR2: LGHNA, YSLEER. The CDR3 extends over 15 amino acids. The V and J ends lost 4 bases and 2 bases, in that order; junction bases with no gene match: 3. The CDR3: CASSRSGGVTDTQYF. CDR3 bases: TGCGCCAGCAGCCGCAGCGGGGGGGTCACAGATACGCAGTATTTT.

This chain connects TRBV6-5 to TRBJ1-1; the match to TRBD1 covers 7 bases. J was trimmed by 1 base and V by 7 bases; bases with no gene match: 6. Germline values: CDR1 MNHEY, CDR2 SVGAGI. The CDR3 is made up of 14 amino acids. This chain's CDR3 is CASTRDSTNTEAFF. The CDR3 DNA reads as TGTGCCAGCACCCGGGACAGTACGAACACTGAAGCTTTCTTT.

To note about this clone: An end of the junction differs from the germline gene, which may be a read error. This chain joins TRBV7-9 and TRBJ1-2; D might be TRBD1 (5 bases). Germline V CDR1 and CDR2: SEHNR, FQNEAQ (reference sequence). CDR3 size: 13 residues. CDR3 sequence reads: CSSSLRQGNGYTF. The DNA for the CDR3 is TGTTCCAGCAGCTTACGGCAGGGCAATGGCTACACCTTC.

This clone was picked up one time. The chain couples TRBV4-1 to TRBJ1-1; D perhaps matches TRBD1 (5 bases). The CDR3 has 19 amino acids. CDR1 is MGHRA and CDR2 is YSYEKL in the germline V gene. V was pared by 0 bases and J by 2 bases, with 22 bases between. The CDR3 nucleotides are TGCGCCAGCAGCCAAGATTATGGGGGGAGGGCTCACGGAAACACTGAAGCTTTCTTT. Its translation is CASSQDYGGRAHGNTEAFF.

This clone was counted a single time. The chain recombines TRBV11-2 with TRBJ2-7; a weak D match, TRBD1 (5 bases). The length of the CDR3 is 15 residues. Germline V gene sequence: CDR1 SGHAT, CDR2 FQNNGV. V was shortened by 1 base and J by 1 base, with 11 bases between the two germline ends. The CDR3 region is CASSLGRAKSYEQYF. The CDR3 coding sequence is TGTGCCAGCAGCTTAGGCAGGGCGAAATCCTACGAGCAGTACTTC.

The V gene is TRBV4-3, the J gene TRBJ2-1; 8 positions agree with TRBD1. The junction had 6 bases not matched to a gene; V was cut back by 4 bases and J by 7 bases. From germline, CDR1 is LGHNA and CDR2 YSLEER. This CDR3 contains 14 residues. Here the CDR3 DNA reads TGCGCCAGCAGCCTAGGACAGGGTCGGAATGAGCAGTTCTTC. Amino acids: CASSLGQGRNEQFF.

The chain recombines TRBV19 with TRBJ1-1; the D is unclear. CDR1 and CDR2 from the germline V gene are LNHDA and SQIVND (reference sequence). The CDR3 is 15 amino acids. Trimming took 0 bases from V and 0 from J, leaving 8 bases between them. CDR3 sequence: CASSIEPGLNTEAFF. The CDR3, as DNA: TGTGCCAGTAGTATAGAGCCAGGCCTGAACACTGAAGCTTTCTTT. Based on the CDR3 plus reference TRBV19 and TRBJ1-1, the full variable domain is DGGITQSPKYLFRKEGQNVTLSCEQNLNHDAMYWYRQDPGQGLRLIYYSQIVNDFQKGDIAEGYSVSREKKESFPLTVTSAQKNPTAFYLCASSIEPGLNTEAFFGQGTRLTVV.

The chain links TRBV7-6 to TRBJ2-1, with 8 bases identical to TRBD2. This CDR3 comprises 16 residues. Germline CDR1 reads SGHVS; CDR2 reads FNYEAQ. J was trimmed by 7 bases and V by 5 bases; bases with no gene match: 13. The CDR3 loop reads CASSLLLAGGTNEQFF. DNA for the CDR3: TGTGCCAGCAGCCTCCTGTTGGCGGGGGGAACAAATGAGCAGTTCTTC.

This clone was seen once. The chain employs TRBV4-3 and TRBJ2-1, with 9 positions matching TRBD2. The J segment lost 2 bases and the V segment lost 0 bases, leaving 2 bases of the junction unmatched. Germline CDR1 LGHNA, CDR2 YSLEER. This CDR3 comprises 16 residues. CDR3 sequence (DNA): TGCGCCAGCAGCCAAGAATCTAGCGGGGCCTACAATGAGCAGTTCTTC. This gives the protein CASSQESSGAYNEQFF.

V and J are TRBV20-1 and TRBJ2-1; D might be TRBD2 (5 bases). This CDR3 comprises 10 residues. Germline CDR1 is DFQATT and CDR2 is SNEGSKA (reference sequence). The V end lost 6 bases, the J end lost 9 bases, and 9 bases lay between the germline ends. The CDR3 nucleotides read TGCAGTGCCGGGGTGGGTGAGCAGTTCTTC. Its protein is CSAGVGEQFF.

This clone occurred a few times. The gene calls are TRBV10-1 and TRBJ2-5, with 10 positions matching TRBD2. This CDR3 has 15 amino acids. V trimming: 5 bases; J trimming: 1 base; junction bases outside the gene matches: 4. Germline CDR1 and CDR2: WNHNN and SYGVQD (reference sequence). CDR3 sequence (DNA): TGCGCCAGCAGTCCGGGACTAGCGCTCCAAGAGACCCAGTACTTC. It translates to CASSPGLALQETQYF.

In nucleotides, the CDR3 is TGTGCCAGTAGCGGTGGGGCCTGGACCGGGGAGCTGTTTTTT. This gives the protein CASSGGAWTGELFF. The V gene is TRBV19, the J gene TRBJ2-2, with TRBD1 as a possible D gene (5 bases). The germline V and J ends were trimmed by 6 bases and 5 bases, with 13 bases remaining between them. The length of the CDR3 is 14 residues. Germline-derived CDR1 and CDR2 are LNHDA and SQIVND (reference sequence).

The chain uses TRBV4-2 and TRBJ2-1, with 10 bases fitting TRBD2. The V and J ends lost 4 bases and 7 bases, in that order; junction bases with no gene match: 10. In germline, CDR1 is LGHNA, CDR2 YNFKEQ. The CDR3 contains 16 residues. The CDR3 region is CASSPLLAGAENEQFF. The CDR3 nucleotides read TGTGCCAGCAGCCCCTTGCTAGCGGGGGCCGAGAATGAGCAGTTCTTC.

In this sample, this clone turned up a few times. The chain couples TRBV6-6 to TRBJ1-5, with TRBD1 matching 9 bases. Trimming took 6 bases from V and 9 from J; bases not matched to a gene: 9. Germline lookup yields CDR1 MNHNY and CDR2 SVGAGI (reference sequence). This CDR3 contains 14 residues. The DNA of the CDR3 is TGTGCCAGCAGGGGTACAGGGGGCGGAGTGCCCCAGCATTTT. It encodes CASRGTGGGVPQHF.

This clone came up a few times. The chain joins TRBV27 to TRBJ2-7, with TRBD2 identical over 7 bases. The CDR3 runs 13 residues. V shed 5 bases and J 6 bases; nucleotides not matched to a gene: 7. Germline-derived CDR1 and CDR2 are MNHEY and SMNVEV (reference sequence). The CDR3 DNA sequence: TGTGCCAGCAGTGGGAGGGGACTCGGCGAGCAGTACTTC. Its protein is CASSGRGLGEQYF.

The rearrangement joins TRBV6-5 to TRBJ2-7, with TRBD2 matching 11 bases. There are 14 residues in the CDR3. With 6 bases clipped from V and 2 bases from J, the junction kept 3 bases outside the gene matches. From germline, CDR1 is MNHEY and CDR2 SVGAGI. CDR3 in DNA: TGTGCCAGCAGACTACTAGCGGGAGCCTACGAGCAGTACTTC. Protein product: CASRLLAGAYEQYF.

The chain has TRBV7-2 and TRBJ1-2; D perhaps matches TRBD1 (5 bases). This CDR3 contains 15 residues. Germline values: CDR1 SGHTA, CDR2 FQGNSA. Trimming left V 1 base short and J 3 bases short, with 12 bases between. CDR3 DNA sequence: TGTGCCAGCAGCTTAGGGACAACTACTTACTATGGCTACACCTTC. This sequence encodes CASSLGTTTYYGYTF.

The rearrangement uses TRBV27 and TRBJ2-1, with 7 bases aligning to TRBD1. The length of the CDR3 is 16 residues. V was clipped by 6 bases and J by 2 bases; unmatched bases: 10. Germline assignment: CDR1 MNHEY and CDR2 SMNVEV (reference sequence). The CDR3 here is CASSLQQGKTYNEQFF. CDR3 DNA: TGTGCCAGCAGCCTTCAACAGGGGAAGACCTACAATGAGCAGTTCTTC.

This chain links TRBV15 with TRBJ2-3; tentatively, D is TRBD2 (5 bases). Trimming removed 1 base at V and 10 bases at J, with 15 bases between. There are 14 residues in the CDR3. CDR1 is LNHNV and CDR2 is YYDKDF in the germline V gene (reference sequence). CDR3 DNA sequence: TGTGCCACCAGCAGAGCCCTGAGCGGCCCCGCGCAGTATTTT. This sequence encodes CATSRALSGPAQYF.

The chain carries TRBV6-1 and TRBJ2-7; 11 bases map to TRBD2. The CDR3 consists of 15 residues. V lost 6 bases, J lost 2 bases, and 6 bases stayed unmatched. The germline V gene encodes CDR1 MNHNS and CDR2 SASEGT. DNA for the CDR3: TGTGCCAGCAGCGCAACTAGCGGGAGACCCTACGAGCAGTACTTC. Translation gives CASSATSGRPYEQYF.

This clone is a singleton in its sample. The rearrangement links TRBV18 to TRBJ2-5; TRBD2 matches at 8 bases. Germline lookup yields CDR1 KGHSH and CDR2 LQKENI. The J segment lost 2 bases and the V segment lost 4 bases, leaving 3 bases of the junction unmatched. This CDR3 is built from 14 residues. The CDR3 DNA follows: TGTGCCAGCTCACTTCTAGCGGGTCAAGAGACCCAGTACTTC. It encodes CASSLLAGQETQYF. Full variable domain (remainder filled in from reference TRBV18 and TRBJ2-5): NAGVMQNPRHLVRRRGQEARLRCSPMKGHSHVYWYRQLPEEGLKFMVYLQKENIIDESGMPKERFSAEFPKEGPSILRIQQVVRGDSAAYFCASSLLAGQETQYFGPGTRLLVL.

The rearrangement links TRBV5-1 to TRBJ1-2; 8 bases are shared with TRBD1. The V segment lost 0 bases and the J segment 5 bases; nucleotides outside the gene matches: 9. The CDR3 runs 16 residues. Germline V gene data show CDR1 as SGHRS and CDR2 as YFSETQ. This CDR3 reads CASSLALGQGPYGYTF. The DNA for the CDR3 is TGCGCCAGCAGCTTGGCACTAGGACAGGGCCCTTATGGCTACACCTTC.